This T cell receptor beta chain was sequenced in a study of CD8 T cells in Susac syndrome (dated by TCRdb to the late 2010s). Background on the whole study: Of the Susac syndrome patients who were sequenced, roughly eight were in clinical remission while about six had clinically active disease. Susac syndrome patients were therapy-naive, on corticosteroids (some also receiving IVIg), or on IVIg alone at blood withdrawal. Whether CD8+ T cell activation and differentiation in Susac syndrome was antigen driven was tested using repertoire sequencing.

Points on this clonotype: Its antigen remains undetermined. There are no base qualities to consult, and no much larger clone falls within one base.

High-throughput TCR beta sequencing profiled peripheral blood CD8+ and CD4+ T cells from healthy donors, Susac syndrome patients and multiple sclerosis patients. Recently defined diagnostic criteria for definite or probable disease were met by the Susac syndrome patients. Bulk CD8+ and CD4+ T cells were purified magnetically by negative isolation, whereas CD8+ TEMRA cells were enriched by FACS. Blood was drawn into EDTA tubes, processed within 24 hours, and PBMCs were isolated by density gradient centrifugation. PBMCs intended for TCR sequencing were cryopreserved in liquid nitrogen and were subsequently thawed in a 37 degrees C water bath. A purity of at least 90% was achieved for sorted or isolated CD4+, CD8+ and CD8+ TEMRA cells. Results and caveats for the whole study, not just this receptor: In patients with Susac syndrome, the CD4+ T cell repertoire showed no detectable clonal expansion. The number of individuals in the TCR sequencing and HLA analysis was recognized as being relatively small.

RNA was extracted using the RNeasy kit, and about 0.5 to 1 ug of the RNA was reverse transcribed with random hexamers. The immunoSEQ multiplex PCR assay, which covers 54 Vbeta and 13 Jbeta segments, was used to amplify TCR beta CDR3 regions. Bias from PCR amplification was corrected by using a synthetic template baseline for primer optimization and for computational correction. The published analysis was carried out like this. Reads were annotated to V, D and J genes according to IMGT and were analyzed with immunoSEQ Analyzer, with only productive sequences retained. To calculate clonality, Shannon entropy was normalized by log2 of the number of productive unique sequences and then subtracted from one. Public and private clones were assessed among the 100 most prevalent clones of each patient and control. Clones were defined as Susac-specific when absent from the healthy and MS cohorts, from fewer than 1,200 published viral clones and from other ImmuneACCESS disease sequences. TCRdb applied fastp at Q25 and MiXCR to the public reads, then kept only in-frame beta chains. Every CDR3 protein is listed once, alongside the most common genes and DNA of its rows. These V and J calls derive from TCRdb rather than the authors' analysis. Counted in this sample were some 150,000 distinct CDR3 sequences; around 95% of them appeared once. The top ten hold 0.065% to 0.095% of the sample.

The sequence derives from a human donor with Susac syndrome. Input material: CD4+ T cells from PBMCs.

The nucleotides read TGTGCCAGCAGCTTGGGGGACAACCAAGAGACCCAGTACTTC. This is translated as CASSLGDNQETQYF. The receptor chain draws on TRBV5-4 and TRBJ2-5; the D region possibly corresponds to TRBD1 (6 bases align). From cysteine to phenylalanine, the CDR3 is 14 amino acids long. Only the CDR3 DNA stays, 42 bases, in frame from base 1. The germline V gene (reference sequence) sets CDR1 to SGHNT and CDR2 to YYREEE. Trimming takes 0 bases from V and 0 bases from J, and the germline ends sit 6 bases apart.